This TCR beta chain was captured in a study of technical replicates of blood from a handful of donors. CDR3 length: 13 amino acids. The trim removed 6 bases at V and 11 bases at J, leaving 10 bases unmatched. The germline V gene has CDR1 MNHEY and CDR2 SMNVEV (reference sequence). Libraries were prepared by immunoSEQ multiplex PCR; TCRdb keeps only in-frame clonotypes and omits some of them. The repertoire holds 80,000 to 95,000 clones, with roughly 94% as singletons. The receptor was derived from a human donor in good health. The chain links TRBV27 to TRBJ1-5; 7 bases fit TRBD1. Material: T cells isolated from PBMCs. As DNA, the CDR3 is TGTGCCAGCAGACCGACAGGGATTGACGCCCAGCATTTT. As protein: CASRPTGIDAQHF.